These 24 T cell receptor beta chains originate from one sample sequenced in a study of T cell responses to AZD1222 COVID-19 vaccine. TCRdb's copy holds only in-frame clones and misses some; the assay was immunoSEQ multiplex PCR. The table shows about 150,000 clones, with 80% to 95% occurring only once. The sequencing here drew on peripheral blood, taken on day 0 of AZD1222 vaccination. The receptors derive from an adult in good health.

The genes are TRBV27 and TRBJ2-7, with 7 bases aligning to TRBD1. The CDR3 has 13 residues. V lost 6 bases and J lost 9; bases outside the gene matches: 11. Germline assignment: CDR1 MNHEY and CDR2 SMNVEV (reference sequence). The chain's CDR3 is CASSQTGPGGQYF. The CDR3 nucleotides are TGTGCCAGCAGCCAGACAGGGCCTGGGGGGCAGTACTTC.

The rearrangement uses TRBV28 and TRBJ1-3; perhaps TRBD1 as D (5 bases). V was trimmed by 11 bases and J by 0 bases, leaving 14 bases between them. From germline, CDR1 is MDHEN and CDR2 SYDVKM. CDR3 length: 14 amino acids. The CDR3 sequence: CAGGDGNSGNTIYF. For the CDR3, the DNA is TGTGCCGGAGGGGACGGCAACTCTGGAAACACCATATATTTT.

The chain employs TRBV18 and TRBJ1-5, with TRBD1 matching over 7 bases. V shed 3 bases, J shed 3 bases, and the junction held 5 bases outside the gene matches. CDR1 is KGHSH and CDR2 is LQKENI in the germline V gene. The CDR3 length is 15 residues. CDR3 region: CASSPLTGSNQPQHF. The CDR3, as DNA: TGTGCCAGCTCACCGCTGACAGGGTCCAATCAGCCCCAGCATTTT.

This clone appeared a single time. The chain combines TRBV2 with TRBJ2-2; 10 bases are a match to TRBD1. Germline-derived CDR1 and CDR2 are SNHLY and FYNNEI. This CDR3 is built from 20 residues. The ends lost 5 bases at V and 4 bases at J; junction bases unmatched: 19. The CDR3: CASSRFAAGTGETRTGELFF. The CDR3 region has the DNA TGTGCCAGCAGTAGGTTCGCGGCCGGGACAGGGGAGACCCGCACCGGGGAGCTGTTTTTT.

The chain couples TRBV27 to TRBJ1-1; D is unresolved. With 3 bases removed from V and 4 bases from J, the gap between germline ends came to 9 bases. The CDR3 length is 13 residues. Germline V gene sequence: CDR1 MNHEY, CDR2 SMNVEV (reference sequence). This CDR3 reads CASSLWGSTEAFF. In nucleotides, the CDR3 is TGTGCCAGCAGTTTGTGGGGAAGCACTGAAGCTTTCTTT.

The V call is TRBV4-1, the J call TRBJ2-7, with D hard to call. Trimming removed 1 base at V and 0 bases at J, with 10 bases between. Germline V gene lookup returns CDR1 MGHRA and CDR2 YSYEKL. The CDR3 is 15 residues long. CDR3 nucleotide sequence: TGCGCCAGCAGCCAAGGGGCCTTGATCTCCTACGAGCAGTACTTC. It codes for CASSQGALISYEQYF.

The CDR3 coding sequence is TGTGCCAGCACTATTGTACAGGGGTCTGAGCAGTTCTTC. The encoded protein is CASTIVQGSEQFF. The rearrangement uses TRBV5-6 and TRBJ2-1, with 7 bases matching TRBD1. J was trimmed by 9 bases and V by 6 bases; bases with no gene match: 9. The germline gives CDR1 SGHDT, CDR2 YYEEEE. CDR3 length: 13 amino acids. The complete variable domain, with remaining parts taken from reference TRBV5-6 and TRBJ2-1, reads DAGVTQSPTHLIKTRGQQVTLRCSPKSGHDTVSWYQQALGQGPQFIFQYYEEEERQRGNFPDRFSGHQFPNYSSELNVNALLLGDSALYLCASTIVQGSEQFFGPGTRLTVL.

This chain joins TRBV12-5 and TRBJ2-7; D might be TRBD2 (6 bases). The CDR3 extends over 17 amino acids. The germline V gene encodes CDR1 LGHNT and CDR2 FRNRAP. Trimming took 1 base from V and 0 from J, leaving 16 bases between them. CDR3 protein: CASGLALTAEGSYEQYF. The CDR3 DNA is TGTGCTAGTGGTTTGGCCCTCACTGCGGAGGGCTCCTACGAGCAGTACTTC.

The rearrangement joins TRBV28 to TRBJ2-1; the match to TRBD2 covers 11 bases. This CDR3 comprises 16 residues. V lost 10 bases and J lost 8; bases outside the gene matches: 16. Germline CDR1 MDHEN, CDR2 SYDVKM. CDR3 region: CATEDIAGGQSDEQFF. CDR3 sequence (DNA): TGTGCCACCGAGGACATAGCGGGAGGGCAAAGTGATGAGCAGTTCTTC.

The chain links TRBV25-1 to TRBJ1-1, with TRBD1 matching over 7 bases. This CDR3 comprises 11 residues. V was pared by 7 bases and J by 11 bases, with 7 bases of the junction left unmatched. Germline-derived CDR1 and CDR2 are MGHDK and SYGVNS. CDR3 DNA: TGTGCCAGCAACAGGGGATTGGGGGCTTTCTTT. Protein product: CASNRGLGAFF. The variable domain in full, completed from reference TRBV25-1 and TRBJ1-1, reads EADIYQTPRYLVIGTGKKITLECSQTMGHDKMYWYQQDPGMELHLIHYSYGVNSTEKGDLSSESTVSRIRTEHFPLTLESARPSHTSQYLCASNRGLGAFFGQGTRLTVV.

The chain employs TRBV5-1 and TRBJ1-2; 9 positions agree with TRBD1. Germline V gives CDR1 SGHRS, CDR2 YFSETQ. J lost 0 bases, V lost 6 bases, and 12 bases had no gene match. The CDR3 loop spans 17 amino acids. The CDR3 region has the DNA TGCGCCAGCACCGACGGTAGGACAGGGGCCTCTAACTATGGCTACACCTTC. Translating it yields CASTDGRTGASNYGYTF. The variable domain in full, with the rest retrieved from reference TRBV5-1 and TRBJ1-2, is KAGVTQTPRYLIKTRGQQVTLSCSPISGHRSVSWYQQTPGQGLQFLFEYFSETQRNKGNFPGRFSGRQFSNSRSEMNVSTLELGDSALYLCASTDGRTGASNYGYTFGSGTRLTVV.

J is TRBJ2-1 and V is TRBV11-2, with 7 bases identical to TRBD2. Per germline, CDR1 SGHAT and CDR2 FQNNGV. The trim removed 2 bases at V and 3 bases at J, leaving 1 base unmatched. The CDR3 has 14 residues. The CDR3 here is CASSLRDYYNEQFF. The DNA of the CDR3 is TGTGCCAGCAGCTTACGGGACTACTACAATGAGCAGTTCTTC.

V is TRBV5-1 and J is TRBJ2-5, with D perhaps TRBD1 or TRBD2 (5 bases each). This CDR3 has 15 residues. In germline, CDR1 is SGHRS, CDR2 YFSETQ. V shed 4 bases and J shed 3 bases, with 16 bases lying between them. CDR3 region: CASSPGTRGEETQYF. Here the CDR3 DNA reads TGCGCCAGCAGCCCGGGCACCCGAGGGGAAGAGACCCAGTACTTC.

The chain has TRBV7-9 and TRBJ1-2; no firm D call. V lost 4 bases, J lost 8 bases, and 11 bases lay in between. The V gene's germline CDR1 is SEHNR and CDR2 FQNEAQ (reference sequence). CDR3 length: 12 amino acids. The CDR3 region has the DNA TGTGCCAGCAGCTCCGGACGGGAAGGCTACACCTTC. This codes for CASSSGREGYTF. Using reference TRBV7-9 and TRBJ1-2 for the parts outside the CDR3, the full variable domain is DTGVSQNPRHKITKRGQNVTFRCDPISEHNRLYWYRQTLGQGPEFLTYFQNEAQLEKSRLLSDRFSAERPKGSFSTLEIQRTEQGDSAMYLCASSSGREGYTFGSGTRLTVV.

This sequence joins TRBV19 and TRBJ2-7; TRBD1 aligns across 8 bases. The CDR3 contains 14 residues. The ends lost 1 base at V and 5 bases at J; junction bases unmatched: 4. Germline V gene data show CDR1 as LNHDA and CDR2 as SQIVND (reference sequence). The CDR3: CASSIGTGSHEQYF. The CDR3 DNA reads as TGTGCCAGTAGTATAGGGACAGGGTCCCACGAGCAGTACTTC.

This clone was seen only once. The V call is TRBV11-2, the J call TRBJ1-1, with no clear D. The germline V and J ends were trimmed by 2 bases and 4 bases, with 11 bases remaining between them. The CDR3 totals 14 residues. CDR1 and CDR2 (germline): SGHAT, FQNNGV. CDR3: CASSLSRSGTEAFF. CDR3 nucleotides: TGTGCCAGCAGCTTATCCAGGTCCGGCACTGAAGCTTTCTTT.

The J gene is TRBJ2-1, the V gene TRBV14, with TRBD2 identical over 7 bases. In germline, CDR1 is SGHDN, CDR2 FVKESK. The ends lost 0 bases at V and 10 bases at J; junction bases unmatched: 9. The CDR3 has 15 amino acids. For the CDR3, the DNA is TGTGCCAGCAGCCAAGAAAAAGCCTGGGGGGGAGAGCAGTTCTTC. Its protein product is CASSQEKAWGGEQFF.

V is TRBV14 and J is TRBJ2-1; a possible D gene is TRBD2 (6 bases). CDR1 and CDR2 from the germline V gene are SGHDN and FVKESK. Trimming left V 5 bases short and J 5 bases short, with 16 bases between. CDR3 size: 15 residues. CDR3 amino acids: CASSTPGRTNNEQFF. CDR3 sequence (DNA): TGTGCCAGCAGCACACCGGGACGGACTAACAATGAGCAGTTCTTC.

This clone showed up just a few times. The rearrangement links TRBV11-3 to TRBJ2-2; D unclear. Germline lookup yields CDR1 SGHNT and CDR2 YENEEA. The CDR3 is 14 residues long. Trimming removed 3 bases from V and 7 bases from J, with 12 bases in between. The CDR3 protein is CASSFGSNHGELFF. The CDR3 bases are TGTGCCAGCAGCTTCGGATCAAATCACGGGGAGCTGTTTTTT.

This chain connects TRBV27 to TRBJ1-5; possible D gene TRBD1, 6 bases. Germline V gene lookup returns CDR1 MNHEY and CDR2 SMNVEV (reference sequence). The V end was cut by 5 bases, the J end by 1 base, with 24 bases between. The length of the CDR3 is 19 residues. The CDR3 coding sequence is TGTGCCAGCAGTAGTTTATTAGGGGGGGATTTCGTCAGCAATCAGCCCCAGCATTTT. This translates into CASSSLLGGDFVSNQPQHF.

On this clone: At one end, the junction sequence differs from germline, possibly due to a read error. The chain couples TRBV11-2 to TRBJ1-2, with 7 bases lining up with TRBD1. The germline V gene has CDR1 SGHAT and CDR2 FQNNGV. The CDR3 loop spans 14 amino acids. The CDR3 region has the DNA TGTGCCAGCCGCTTAGGGGGCGCAGTAGGGGGCTACACCTTC. Translation: CASRLGGAVGGYTF.

This clone showed up just once. The rearrangement links TRBV29-1 to TRBJ2-3; 10 nucleotides match TRBD2. The trim removed 7 bases at V and 1 base at J, leaving 5 bases unmatched. CDR1 SQVTM and CDR2 ANQGSEA come from the germline V gene. The CDR3 is 14 residues long. The DNA of the CDR3 is TGCAGCGCTATCAGCGGGAGGGGCACAGATACGCAGTATTTT. Residues: CSAISGRGTDTQYF.

This chain joins TRBV4-1 and TRBJ1-3, with D uncertain. The CDR3 loop spans 19 amino acids. CDR1 and CDR2 from the germline V gene are MGHRA and YSYEKL. V lost 0 bases and J 0 bases, leaving 18 bases between the germline ends. This chain's CDR3 is CASSQDGAKGPLSGNTIYF. CDR3 bases: TGCGCCAGCAGCCAAGATGGAGCTAAGGGTCCCCTCTCTGGAAACACCATATATTTT.

This chain links TRBV27 with TRBJ2-7; 7 nucleotides align to TRBD2. The J segment lost 6 bases and the V segment lost 5 bases, leaving 16 bases of the junction unmatched. Germline loops: CDR1 MNHEY, CDR2 SMNVEV (reference sequence). This CDR3 is 16 amino acids long. DNA for the CDR3: TGTGCCAGCAGTCCCAACCGACTAGCCGCTTTTTCCGAGCAGTACTTC. Translating it yields CASSPNRLAAFSEQYF.